This T cell receptor (beta chain) originates from a study of blood T cells in healthy people across ages. Background on the study: Template switching caught about one barcoded beta molecule for each two T cells. Notes on the study in general: Naive CD4+ cell counts and diversity both ran higher in long-lived than in aged donors.

Each sample yielded at least 6 million isolated PBMCs. The CDR3 consists of 14 residues. Looked up from germline, CDR1 is KGHSH and CDR2 is LQKENI. The ends were cut back, 5 bases at V and 3 bases at J, with 14 bases in the middle. For the second PCR, which ran for about 7 to 11 cycles, a sample-barcoded 5' primer and a J-beta primer mix were used. TCRdb reprocessed the 5' RACE reads via MiXCR and lists one record per CDR3 protein. The sample carries more than 800,000 distinct CDR3 sequences, more than 25% recorded once. This clonotype was detected many times. Its antigen is as yet unknown. This TCR was recovered from a woman aged 80 or over in good health. The sample was blood. The chain recombines TRBV18 with TRBJ2-7; D possibly corresponds to TRBD1 (6 bases). DNA for the CDR3: TGTGCCAGCTCAATGGACAGTGGGAGCTACGAGCAGTACTTC. It translates to CASSMDSGSYEQYF.